These 30 T cell receptor beta chains share one sample of origin, sequenced in a study of shared clonotypes between healthy human individuals. TCRdb keeps only in-frame clones here, not all; method: immunoSEQ multiplex PCR. Altogether roughly 1,500,000 clones are present, about 98.5% being singletons, with the ten largest covering 0.36%. Sequencing was performed on naive CD4+ T cells sorted from blood. Subset meaning: CD45RA+ positively selected. Source of these receptors: a man aged 25 to 40 in good health.

V and J are TRBV6-5 and TRBJ1-5; 8 bases fit TRBD1. The CDR3 is made up of 15 amino acids. Germline CDR1 is MNHEY and CDR2 is SVGAGI. The V segment lost 4 bases and the J segment 7 bases; nucleotides outside the gene matches: 9. CDR3 sequence: CASSSGQGVGQPQHF. The CDR3 nucleotides are TGTGCCAGCAGTTCTGGACAGGGTGTTGGACAGCCCCAGCATTTT.

The gene calls are TRBV15 and TRBJ2-7, with D perhaps being TRBD1 or TRBD2 (5 bases each). The CDR3 consists of 16 residues. Germline CDR1 reads LNHNV; CDR2 reads YYDKDF (reference sequence). The germline V and J ends were trimmed by 3 bases and 2 bases, with 17 bases remaining between them. In nucleotides, the CDR3 is TGTGCCACCAGCAGGGGAGTAAGGGGATTAACCTACGAGCAGTACTTC. It yields the protein CATSRGVRGLTYEQYF.

This clone appeared once. This chain uses TRBV18 with TRBJ2-3, with a weak D call TRBD1 (5 bases). V lost 3 bases and J lost 0, with 13 bases in between. Germline V CDR1 and CDR2: KGHSH, LQKENI. The CDR3 is 16 residues long. CDR3 sequence (DNA): TGTGCCAGCTCACCGCTCCCGGACAAAAGCACAGATACGCAGTATTTT. It encodes CASSPLPDKSTDTQYF.

A single count supports this clone. The chain employs TRBV27 and TRBJ2-5; D not certain. Germline V gene lookup returns CDR1 MNHEY and CDR2 SMNVEV (reference sequence). Trimming removed 3 bases at V and 5 bases at J, with 4 bases between. The CDR3 covers 11 residues. Here the CDR3 DNA reads TGTGCCAGCAGTTTTCATGAGACCCAGTACTTC. Amino acid sequence: CASSFHETQYF.

V and J are TRBV7-3 and TRBJ1-5, with D possibly matching TRBD1 (5 bases). CDR1 and CDR2 (germline): SGHTA, FQGTGA. This CDR3 comprises 13 residues. Trimming stripped 5 bases from V and 0 bases from J, with 5 bases between. The CDR3 DNA follows: TGTGCCAGCAGCCAGGGTAGCAATCAGCCCCAGCATTTT. Translated: CASSQGSNQPQHF.

The chain couples TRBV5-1 to TRBJ2-7, with 11 bases identical to TRBD2. Trimming cost V 4 bases and J 2 bases; bases outside gene matches: 8. Germline V gives CDR1 SGHRS, CDR2 YFSETQ. The CDR3 runs 16 residues. CDR3 in amino acids: CASSPEGTSGPYEQYF. CDR3 nucleotides: TGCGCCAGCAGCCCGGAGGGGACTAGCGGTCCCTACGAGCAGTACTTC.

The genes are TRBV5-1 and TRBJ2-1, with D possibly TRBD2 on 5 matching bases. The CDR3 covers 14 residues. Trimming removed 4 bases from V and 4 bases from J, with 12 bases in between. Looked up from germline, CDR1 is SGHRS and CDR2 is YFSETQ. DNA of the CDR3: TGCGCCAGCAGCACCCGGACGGGGTACAATGAGCAGTTCTTC. It is translated as CASSTRTGYNEQFF.

The chain carries TRBV5-1 and TRBJ2-1, with D possibly TRBD2 on 6 matching bases. V lost 2 bases, J lost 0 bases, and 21 bases lay in between. Germline V gives CDR1 SGHRS, CDR2 YFSETQ. CDR3 length: 19 amino acids. The CDR3, as DNA: TGCGCCAGCAGCTTTGGCCGAGCCCGCGGGGCACACTCCTACAATGAGCAGTTCTTC. Translation gives CASSFGRARGAHSYNEQFF.

The V and J genes are TRBV14 and TRBJ1-4, with D possibly matching TRBD1 (6 bases). The germline V gene encodes CDR1 SGHDN and CDR2 FVKESK. Trimming cost V 4 bases and J 5 bases, with 14 bases left between them. The CDR3 spans 15 residues. CDR3 in amino acids: CASSPGTLRNEKLFF. DNA of the CDR3: TGTGCCAGCAGCCCAGGGACACTAAGGAATGAAAAACTGTTTTTT.

The J gene is TRBJ1-1, the V gene TRBV7-2, with D perhaps TRBD1 (5 bases). Germline loops: CDR1 SGHTA, CDR2 FQGNSA. The CDR3 spans 14 residues. The V end was cut by 5 bases, the J end by 1 base, with 11 bases between. The CDR3 is CASSQGTANTEAFF. Here the CDR3 DNA reads TGTGCCAGCAGCCAAGGGACGGCGAACACTGAAGCTTTCTTT.

This clone was seen a single time. The rearrangement links TRBV9 to TRBJ2-1, with D unclear. CDR3 size: 14 residues. Trimming took 3 bases from V and 6 from J, leaving 13 bases between them. Germline CDR1 is SGDLS and CDR2 is YYNGEE. This CDR3 reads CASSGPNPINEQFF. The CDR3 nucleotides are TGTGCCAGCAGCGGCCCGAACCCCATCAATGAGCAGTTCTTC.

The chain links TRBV5-1 to TRBJ1-4, with D hard to call. Between the trimmed V and J ends, which lost 3 bases and 7 bases, there was a span of 13 bases. Looked up from germline, CDR1 is SGHRS and CDR2 is YFSETQ. This CDR3 has 14 amino acids. CDR3 nucleotides: TGCGCCAGCAGCTCGGGAGGTGGAGGTGAAAAACTGTTTTTT. It yields the protein CASSSGGGGEKLFF.

The V gene is TRBV5-1, the J gene TRBJ2-7, with 11 bases that match TRBD2. Trimming at V came to 4 bases and at J to 4 bases, leaving 7 bases not matched to a gene. Germline V gene sequence: CDR1 SGHRS, CDR2 YFSETQ. The CDR3 runs to 15 residues. DNA for the CDR3: TGCGCCAGCAGCCCGGAAGTAGCGGGAGGGTACGAGCAGTACTTC. Translation: CASSPEVAGGYEQYF.

The chain links TRBV5-4 to TRBJ1-1; a possible D gene is TRBD1 (5 bases). Trimming shortened V by 3 bases and J by 1 base, and 10 bases separated the two germline ends. This CDR3 comprises 14 residues. Per the germline V gene, CDR1 is SGHNT and CDR2 is YYREEE (reference sequence). The chain's CDR3 is CASSWSTANTEAFF. As DNA, the CDR3 is TGTGCCAGCAGCTGGTCGACAGCGAACACTGAAGCTTTCTTT.

The chain combines TRBV2 with TRBJ2-2; D gene unclear. The germline gives CDR1 SNHLY, CDR2 FYNNEI. The CDR3 totals 12 residues. With 7 bases removed from V and 1 base from J, the gap between germline ends came to 4 bases. The chain's CDR3 is CASKENTGELFF. DNA of the CDR3: TGTGCCAGCAAGGAGAACACCGGGGAGCTGTTTTTT.

This chain joins TRBV19 and TRBJ2-1; TRBD1 or TRBD2 may be the D gene (6 bases each). Germline V gene lookup returns CDR1 LNHDA and CDR2 SQIVND (reference sequence). CDR3 length: 14 residues. The germline V and J ends were trimmed by 10 bases and 0 bases, with 13 bases remaining between them. The CDR3 is CATRGRSSYNEQFF. Written as DNA, the CDR3 is TGTGCCACCCGGGGGCGGAGCTCCTACAATGAGCAGTTCTTC.

This chain connects TRBV7-2 to TRBJ2-7, with 7 bases matching TRBD2. This CDR3 has 19 amino acids. Germline V gene lookup returns CDR1 SGHTA and CDR2 FQGNSA. J was trimmed by 2 bases and V by 9 bases; bases with no gene match: 25. CDR3 coding DNA: TGTGCCAGTGCGCGATGGTCAAGACAAACCCGGGGGGAGGCCTACGAGCAGTACTTC. It specifies CASARWSRQTRGEAYEQYF.

The V call is TRBV5-4, the J call TRBJ2-5; a weak D match, TRBD2 (7 bases). CDR3 length: 15 amino acids. V lost 0 bases to trimming and J lost 5 bases, with 14 bases between them. CDR1 SGHNT and CDR2 YYREEE come from the germline V gene (reference sequence). CDR3 loop: CASSLASGGRETQYF. The CDR3 DNA reads TGTGCCAGCAGCTTGGCATCGGGGGGCCGGGAGACCCAGTACTTC.

The chain carries TRBV18 and TRBJ2-5, with TRBD2 matching 7 bases. V shed 3 bases and J 4 bases; nucleotides not matched to a gene: 5. This CDR3 spans 14 amino acids. Per the germline V gene, CDR1 is KGHSH and CDR2 is LQKENI. The CDR3 protein is CASSPAGDGETQYF. CDR3 sequence (DNA): TGTGCCAGCTCACCGGCGGGAGATGGAGAGACCCAGTACTTC. The full variable domain, its missing parts supplied by reference TRBV18 and TRBJ2-5, is NAGVMQNPRHLVRRRGQEARLRCSPMKGHSHVYWYRQLPEEGLKFMVYLQKENIIDESGMPKERFSAEFPKEGPSILRIQQVVRGDSAAYFCASSPAGDGETQYFGPGTRLLVL.

The genes are TRBV7-3 and TRBJ1-3; 8 positions match TRBD1. Unmatched junction bases numbered 4, after V lost 5 bases and J lost 1 base. Germline CDR1 reads SGHTA; CDR2 reads FQGTGA. The CDR3 contains 15 residues. The CDR3 region has the DNA TGTGCCAGCAGCAAACAGGGGGGTTCTGGAAACACCATATATTTT. Protein sequence: CASSKQGGSGNTIYF.

The chain couples TRBV9 to TRBJ1-2; D is perhaps TRBD1 (6 bases). Germline CDR1 and CDR2: SGDLS and YYNGEE. The V gene lost 3 bases and the J gene lost 8 bases, with 17 bases spanning the gap. The CDR3 is 14 amino acids. The CDR3 DNA is TGTGCCAGCAGCGACTTGAACAGGGAAGGAGGCTACACCTTC. Its translation is CASSDLNREGGYTF.

The genes are TRBV4-1 and TRBJ1-4; 9 nucleotides align to TRBD1. Looked up from germline, CDR1 is MGHRA and CDR2 is YSYEKL. The CDR3 sequence is 17 residues long. Trimming at V came to 0 bases and at J to 6 bases, leaving 8 bases not matched to a gene. CDR3 region: CASSQDSWTGADEKLFF. Written as DNA, the CDR3 is TGCGCCAGCAGCCAAGATTCCTGGACAGGGGCGGATGAAAAACTGTTTTTT.

The chain has TRBV25-1 and TRBJ2-7; the match to TRBD2 covers 8 bases. The CDR3 has 15 amino acids. Germline V CDR1 and CDR2: MGHDK, SYGVNS. The V gene end was trimmed by 6 bases and the J gene end by 6 bases; junction bases not matched to a gene: 13. The CDR3 sequence: CASSDPRAGAGEQYF. The CDR3 region has the DNA TGTGCCAGCAGCGACCCAAGAGCGGGAGCTGGCGAGCAGTACTTC.

V gene TRBV28 combines with J gene TRBJ2-7; 10 bases are a match to TRBD2. Per germline, CDR1 MDHEN and CDR2 SYDVKM. This CDR3 is 19 amino acids long. J lost 3 bases, V lost 6 bases, and 20 bases had no gene match. The CDR3, as DNA: TGTGCCAGCAGGCAGTACCGGGACATAGAGCGGACTAGCGGCTACGAGCAGTACTTC. This translates into CASRQYRDIERTSGYEQYF.

In regard to this clone: This specimen includes other DNA sequences encoding the same CDR3. The chain links TRBV9 to TRBJ2-1; possibly TRBD1 for D (6 bases). Trimming removed 3 bases from V and 2 bases from J, with 6 bases in between. Germline V gene sequence: CDR1 SGDLS, CDR2 YYNGEE. The CDR3 loop spans 13 amino acids. CDR3 coding DNA: TGTGCCAGCAGCGGGACAGCCTACAATGAGCAGTTCTTC. Amino acids: CASSGTAYNEQFF. Full variable domain (rest looked up from reference TRBV9 and TRBJ2-1): DSGVTQTPKHLITATGQRVTLRCSPRSGDLSVYWYQQSLDQGLQFLIQYYNGEERAKGNILERFSAQQFPDLHSELNLSSLELGDSALYFCASSGTAYNEQFFGPGTRLTVL.

This clone came up once. This chain connects TRBV4-1 to TRBJ2-7, with TRBD1 matching over 10 bases. Per the germline V gene, CDR1 is MGHRA and CDR2 is YSYEKL. This CDR3 is built from 14 residues. V gave up 4 bases and J gave up 3 bases; unmatched junction bases: 3. The CDR3 loop reads CASSPGDRGYEQYF. In nucleotides, the CDR3 is TGCGCCAGCAGCCCCGGGGACAGGGGCTACGAGCAGTACTTC.

The chain is built from TRBV5-4 and TRBJ2-7, with 8 bases fitting TRBD1. This CDR3 contains 14 residues. Germline CDR1 is SGHNT and CDR2 is YYREEE (reference sequence). Trimming at V came to 6 bases and at J to 1 base, leaving 6 bases not matched to a gene. The CDR3 here is CASTSQGASYEQYF. The DNA of the CDR3 is TGTGCCAGCACCTCGCAGGGGGCATCCTACGAGCAGTACTTC.

The chain combines TRBV10-3 with TRBJ1-3; no clear D gene. This CDR3 has 13 amino acids. V lost 11 bases to trimming and J lost 0 bases, with 11 bases between them. CDR1 is ENHRY and CDR2 is SYGVKD in the germline V gene. The CDR3 protein is CAFRVSSGNTIYF. CDR3 coding DNA: TGTGCCTTCCGGGTCTCCTCTGGAAACACCATATATTTT.

About this clone itself: Different DNA sequences within this sample yield the same CDR3. The J gene is TRBJ1-1, the V gene TRBV18; no reliable D call. Deletions cut 2 bases from V and 1 base from J, with 8 bases between. Germline assignment: CDR1 KGHSH and CDR2 LQKENI. The length of the CDR3 is 14 residues. The CDR3 loop reads CASSPGGPNTEAFF. CDR3 DNA sequence: TGTGCCAGCTCACCAGGAGGGCCGAACACTGAAGCTTTCTTT. Full variable domain (remainder filled in from reference TRBV18 and TRBJ1-1): NAGVMQNPRHLVRRRGQEARLRCSPMKGHSHVYWYRQLPEEGLKFMVYLQKENIIDESGMPKERFSAEFPKEGPSILRIQQVVRGDSAAYFCASSPGGPNTEAFFGQGTRLTVV.

CDR3 DNA sequence: TGCGCCAGCAGCATGACTAGCGGGAGTAGATACGAGCAGTACTTC. Translation gives CASSMTSGSRYEQYF. The chain has TRBV5-1 and TRBJ2-7, with 12 nucleotides matching TRBD2. V was clipped by 4 bases and J by 4 bases; unmatched bases: 6. CDR1 and CDR2 (germline): SGHRS, YFSETQ. CDR3 length: 15 residues.